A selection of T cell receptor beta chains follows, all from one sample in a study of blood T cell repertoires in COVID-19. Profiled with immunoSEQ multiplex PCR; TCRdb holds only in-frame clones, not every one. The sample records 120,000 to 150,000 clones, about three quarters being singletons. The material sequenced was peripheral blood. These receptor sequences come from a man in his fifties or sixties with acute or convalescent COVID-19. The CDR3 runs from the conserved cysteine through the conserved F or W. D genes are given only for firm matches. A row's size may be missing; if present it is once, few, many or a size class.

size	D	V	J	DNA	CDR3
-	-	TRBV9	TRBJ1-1	TGTGCCAGCAGCGTATCATCAGGGGACACTGAAGCTTTCTTT	CASSVSSGDTEAFF
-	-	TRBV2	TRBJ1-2	TGTGCCAGCAATAACAGGGACGTCTACGGCTACACCTTC	CASNNRDVYGYTF
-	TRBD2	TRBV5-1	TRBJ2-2	TGCGCCAGCAGCTTGAGAACGGGGGGGCAGCCCGGGGAGCTGTTTTTT	CASSLRTGGQPGELFF
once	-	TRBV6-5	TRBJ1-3	TGTGCCAGCAGGCCAACGGTAGTCTCTGGAAACACCATATATTTT	CASRPTVVSGNTIYF
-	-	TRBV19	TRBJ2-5	TGTGCCAGTAGGAGTGGCCAAGAGACCCAGTACTTC	CASRSGQETQYF
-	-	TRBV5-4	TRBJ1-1	TGTGCCAGCAGCTTGGCAAGGGGCTTCGACACTGAAGCTTTCTTT	CASSLARGFDTEAFF
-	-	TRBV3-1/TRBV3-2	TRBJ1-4	TGTGCCAGCAGCTACGACAGATCACCTAATGAAAAACTGTTTTTT	CASSYDRSPNEKLFF
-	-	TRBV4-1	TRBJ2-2	TGCGCCAGCAGCCAACAGGGGCCGGGGGAGCTGTTTTTT	CASSQQGPGELFF
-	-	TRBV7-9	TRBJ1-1	TGTGCCAGCAGCTTGACAGAAAACACTGAAGCTTTCTTT	CASSLTENTEAFF
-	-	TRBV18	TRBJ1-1	TGTGCCAGCTCACCACATGGGGGGGGCCCTGAAGCTTTCTTT	CASSPHGGGPEAFF
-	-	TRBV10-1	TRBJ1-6	TGCGCCAGCAGTGATGCCGGGGATTCACCCCTCCACTTT	CASSDAGDSPLHF
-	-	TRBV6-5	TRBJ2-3	TGTGCCAGCGGAACAGGGAATACGCAGTATTTT	CASGTGNTQYF
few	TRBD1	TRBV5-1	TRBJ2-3	TGCGCCAGCAGCCCGTCGACAGGGGGCGCGACAGATACGCAGTATTTT	CASSPSTGGATDTQYF
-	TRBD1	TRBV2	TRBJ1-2	TGTGCCAGCAGTGAAGCCGGACAGGGTGGCTTGGGCTATGGCTACACCTTC	CASSEAGQGGLGYGYTF
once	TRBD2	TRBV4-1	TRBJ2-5	TGCGCCAGCAGCCGTGCCTATAGCGGGGGGATATCCCAAGAGACCCAGTACTTC	CASSRAYSGGISQETQYF
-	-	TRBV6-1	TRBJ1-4	TGTGCCAGCAGTGAACAGGGGTTGGGTGAAAAACTGTTTTTT	CASSEQGLGEKLFF
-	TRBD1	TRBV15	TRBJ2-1	TGTGCCACCAGCAGAGTAACGGCAGGGGGCGGAAATGAGCAGTTCTTC	CATSRVTAGGGNEQFF
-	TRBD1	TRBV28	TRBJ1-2	TGTGCCAGCAGTTTCGTCCGGACAGGCGGAGGCTATGGCTACACCTTC	CASSFVRTGGGYGYTF
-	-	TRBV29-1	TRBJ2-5	TGCAGCGTTGAAGATCGGCAGGGTAACAATCAAGAGACCCAGTACTTC	CSVEDRQGNNQETQYF
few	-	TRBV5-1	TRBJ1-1	TGCGCCAGCAGCTCTACAGACAGGAACACTGAAGCTTTCTTT	CASSSTDRNTEAFF
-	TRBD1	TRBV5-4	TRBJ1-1	TGTGCCAGCAGCTCGTGGACAGGGTCGGACACTGAAGCTTTCTTT	CASSSWTGSDTEAFF
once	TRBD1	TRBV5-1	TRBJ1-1	TGCGCCAGCAGCAAAGGGACAGGTGGTGTGAACACTGAAGCTTTCTTT	CASSKGTGGVNTEAFF
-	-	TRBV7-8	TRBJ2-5	TGTGCCAGCACCGAAGATGAGGGGGTAGACGAGACCCAGTACTTC	CASTEDEGVDETQYF
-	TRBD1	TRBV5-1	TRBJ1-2	TGCGCCAGCAGCCCTCAGCCCGGGACAGACATCTATGGCTACACCTTC	CASSPQPGTDIYGYTF
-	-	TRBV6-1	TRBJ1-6	TGTGCCAGCAGTGAATCGGAGGGAGGTCGTTCACCCCTCCACTTT	CASSESEGGRSPLHF
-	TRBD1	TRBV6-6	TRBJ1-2	TGTGCCAGCAGTCCCTGGACAGGGGGGCCCCTTAACTATGGCTACACCTTC	CASSPWTGGPLNYGYTF
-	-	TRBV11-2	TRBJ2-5	TGTGCCAGCAGCTTATCGCAGTCGCAAGAGACCCAGTACTTC	CASSLSQSQETQYF
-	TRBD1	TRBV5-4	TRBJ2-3	TGTGCCAGCAGCTACTACAGGGGAGATACGCAGTATTTT	CASSYYRGDTQYF
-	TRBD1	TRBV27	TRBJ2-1	TGTGCCAGCAGTTTGTGGGTAGGGGGCCCCTCCTACAATGAGCAGTTCTTC	CASSLWVGGPSYNEQFF
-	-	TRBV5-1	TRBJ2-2	TGCGCCAGCAGCTTGGCACAATCGAACACCGGGGAGCTGTTTTTT	CASSLAQSNTGELFF
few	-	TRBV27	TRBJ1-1	TGTGCCAGCAGTTTTTCCGGGATCGGGATGAACACTGAAGCTTTCTTT	CASSFSGIGMNTEAFF
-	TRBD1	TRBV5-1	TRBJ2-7	TGCGCCAGCAGCTCGATCCCAGGGGGTCGGGACGAGCAGTACTTC	CASSSIPGGRDEQYF
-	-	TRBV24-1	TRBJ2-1	TGTGCCACCAGTGACCCCGGACGGGGAGGTGAGCAGTTCTTC	CATSDPGRGGEQFF
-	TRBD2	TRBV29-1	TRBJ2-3	TGCAGCGTTGAATATCTAGCGGGGGAGGCGCAGTATTTT	CSVEYLAGEAQYF
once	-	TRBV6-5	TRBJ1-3	TGTGCCAGCATCGAGGGGGGGGCCGGAGGAAACACCATATATTTT	CASIEGGAGGNTIYF
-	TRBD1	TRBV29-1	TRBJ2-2	TGCAGCGTTGGGTTAGGGACAGGGGACACCGGGGAGCTGTTTTTT	CSVGLGTGDTGELFF
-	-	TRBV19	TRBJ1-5	TGTGCCAGTAGTATGGGGAGTGATCAGCCCCAGCATTTT	CASSMGSDQPQHF
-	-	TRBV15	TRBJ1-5	TGTGCCACCAGCAGGGGACGGGGACAAAATCAGCCCCAGCATTTT	CATSRGRGQNQPQHF
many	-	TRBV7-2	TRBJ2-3	TGTGCCAGCAGCTTCGCGATCTCCACAGATACGCAGTATTTT	CASSFAISTDTQYF
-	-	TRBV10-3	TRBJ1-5	TGTGCCATCAGTGAGGAATTACGGGGGGCGTTTCAGCCCCAGCATTTT	CAISEELRGAFQPQHF
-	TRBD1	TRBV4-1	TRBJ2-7	TGCGCCAGCAGCCAGGTAGGGGGCCCCAGCTCCTACGAGCAGTACTTC	CASSQVGGPSSYEQYF
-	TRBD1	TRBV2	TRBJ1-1	TGTGCCAGCAGTCGACAGGGCTCGGGCACTGAAGCTTTCTTT	CASSRQGSGTEAFF
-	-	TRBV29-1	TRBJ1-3	TGCAGCGTCGCGGGACCCGCCGGAAACACCATATATTTT	CSVAGPAGNTIYF
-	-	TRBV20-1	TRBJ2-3	TGCAGTGCTAGTTTCAGCGTCGGAACAGATACGCAGTATTTT	CSASFSVGTDTQYF
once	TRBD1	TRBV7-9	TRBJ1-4	TGTGCCAGCAGCTTAGGCCAGGGGGCCCGAAATGAAAAACTGTTTTTT	CASSLGQGARNEKLFF
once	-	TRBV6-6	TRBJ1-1	TGTGCCAGCAGTTTCCTCCGAGAGGGTGGAACTTTCTTT	CASSFLREGGTFF
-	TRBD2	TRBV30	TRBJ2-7	TGTGCCTGGAGCCGACGGGGGGGGCTTGCCTACGAGCAGTACTTC	CAWSRRGGLAYEQYF
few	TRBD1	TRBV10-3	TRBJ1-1	TGTGCCACCAGACAGGGGGCCGGGAACACTGAAGCTTTCTTT	CATRQGAGNTEAFF
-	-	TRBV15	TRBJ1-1	TGTGCCACCAGCAGAGATTATGTGCGGGACACTGAAGCTTTCTTT	CATSRDYVRDTEAFF
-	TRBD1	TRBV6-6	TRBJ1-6	TGTGCCAGCAGGGACAGGTTCGATAATTCACCCCTCCACTTT	CASRDRFDNSPLHF
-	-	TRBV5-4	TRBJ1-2	TGTGCCAGCAGCTTGGACTTAGCTAACTATGGCTACACCTTC	CASSLDLANYGYTF
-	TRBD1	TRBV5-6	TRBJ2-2	TGTGCCAGCAGCCAGACAGGGGGCGCGAACACCGGGGAGCTGTTTTTT	CASSQTGGANTGELFF